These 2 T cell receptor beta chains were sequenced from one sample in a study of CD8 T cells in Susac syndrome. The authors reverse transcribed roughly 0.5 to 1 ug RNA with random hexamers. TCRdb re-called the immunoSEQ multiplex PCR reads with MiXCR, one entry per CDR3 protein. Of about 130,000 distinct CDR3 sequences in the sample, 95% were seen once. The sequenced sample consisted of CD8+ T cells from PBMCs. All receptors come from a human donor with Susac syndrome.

The CDR3 coding sequence is TGTGCCAGCAGCCTGGGACTAGCGGAGAACAATGAGCAGTTCTTC. Translated: CASSLGLAENNEQFF. The chain is built from TRBV11-3 and TRBJ2-1; 11 positions agree with TRBD2. V was clipped by 5 bases and J by 5 bases; unmatched bases: 5. In germline, CDR1 is SGHNT, CDR2 YENEEA. CDR3 length: 15 residues.

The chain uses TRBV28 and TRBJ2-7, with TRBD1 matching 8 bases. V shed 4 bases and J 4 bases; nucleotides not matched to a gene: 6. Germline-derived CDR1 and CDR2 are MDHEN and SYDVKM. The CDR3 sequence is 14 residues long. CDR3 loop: CASSWTGRDYEQYF. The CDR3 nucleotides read TGTGCCAGCAGTTGGACAGGGCGGGATTACGAGCAGTACTTC.